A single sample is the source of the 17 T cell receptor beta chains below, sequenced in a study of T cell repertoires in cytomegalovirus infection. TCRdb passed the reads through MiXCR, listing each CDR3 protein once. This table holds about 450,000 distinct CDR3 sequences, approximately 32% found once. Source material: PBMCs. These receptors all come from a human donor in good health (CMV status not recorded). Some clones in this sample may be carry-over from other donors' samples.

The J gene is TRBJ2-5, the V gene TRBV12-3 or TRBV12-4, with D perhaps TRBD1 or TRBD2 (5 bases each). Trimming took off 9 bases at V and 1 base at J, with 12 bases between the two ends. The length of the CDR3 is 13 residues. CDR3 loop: CASLNGAQETQYF. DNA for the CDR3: TGTGCCAGTCTAAACGGGGCCCAAGAGACCCAGTACTTC.

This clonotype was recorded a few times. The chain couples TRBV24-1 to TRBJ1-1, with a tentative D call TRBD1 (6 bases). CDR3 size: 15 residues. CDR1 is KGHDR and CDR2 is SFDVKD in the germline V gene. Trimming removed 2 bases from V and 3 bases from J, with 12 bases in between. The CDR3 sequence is CATSDSGQTYTEAFF. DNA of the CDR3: TGTGCCACCAGTGATTCCGGACAGACCTACACTGAAGCTTTCTTT.

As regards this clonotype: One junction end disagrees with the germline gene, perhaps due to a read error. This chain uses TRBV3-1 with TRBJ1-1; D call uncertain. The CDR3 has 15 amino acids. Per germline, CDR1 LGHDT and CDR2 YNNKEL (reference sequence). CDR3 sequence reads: CASSLFRVSTTEAFF. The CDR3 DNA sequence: TGTGCCAGCAGCCTTTTCCGCGTATCAACCACTGAAGCCTTCTTT.

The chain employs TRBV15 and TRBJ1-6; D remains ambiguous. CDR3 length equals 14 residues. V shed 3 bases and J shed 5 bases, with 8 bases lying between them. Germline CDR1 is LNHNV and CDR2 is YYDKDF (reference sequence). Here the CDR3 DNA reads TGTGCCACCAGCAGTGATATCAATAATTCACCCCTCCACTTT. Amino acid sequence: CATSSDINNSPLHF.

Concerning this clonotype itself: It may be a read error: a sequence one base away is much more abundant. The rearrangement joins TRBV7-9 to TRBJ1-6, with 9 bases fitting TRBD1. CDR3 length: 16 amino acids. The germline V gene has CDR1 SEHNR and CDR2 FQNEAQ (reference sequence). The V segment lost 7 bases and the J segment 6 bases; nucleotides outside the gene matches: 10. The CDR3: CASNSTGQGTNSPLHF. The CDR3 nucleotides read TGTGCCAGCAACTCAACCGGACAGGGGACTAATTCACCCCTCCACTTT.

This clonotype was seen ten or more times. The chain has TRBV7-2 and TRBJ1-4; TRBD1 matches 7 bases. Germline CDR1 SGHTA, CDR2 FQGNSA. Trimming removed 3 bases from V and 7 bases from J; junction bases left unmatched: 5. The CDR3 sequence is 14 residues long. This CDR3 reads CASSFRQGSEKLFF. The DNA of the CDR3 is TGTGCCAGCAGCTTTAGACAGGGAAGTGAAAAACTGTTTTTT.

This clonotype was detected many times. The CDR3 protein is CATSSGETQYF. Here the CDR3 DNA reads TGCGCCACCTCCTCTGGGGAGACCCAGTACTTC. The J gene is TRBJ2-5, the V gene TRBV10-2; no definite D call. The CDR3 covers 11 residues. Germline V gene data show CDR1 as WSHSY and CDR2 as SAAADI. The V gene lost 10 bases and the J gene lost 5 bases, with 11 bases spanning the gap.

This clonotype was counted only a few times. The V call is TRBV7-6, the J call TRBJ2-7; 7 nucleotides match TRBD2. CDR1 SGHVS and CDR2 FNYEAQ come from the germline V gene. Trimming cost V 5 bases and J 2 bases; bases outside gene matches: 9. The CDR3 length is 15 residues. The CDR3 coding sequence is TGTGCCAGCAGCCTCCTGGCAGCGGGGACCTACGAGCAGTACTTC. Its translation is CASSLLAAGTYEQYF.

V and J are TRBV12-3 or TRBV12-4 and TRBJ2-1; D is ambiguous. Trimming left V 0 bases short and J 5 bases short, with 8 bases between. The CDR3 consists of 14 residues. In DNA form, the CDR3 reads TGTGCCAGCAGTTTAGCGCTGGTACACAATGAGCAGTTCTTC. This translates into CASSLALVHNEQFF.

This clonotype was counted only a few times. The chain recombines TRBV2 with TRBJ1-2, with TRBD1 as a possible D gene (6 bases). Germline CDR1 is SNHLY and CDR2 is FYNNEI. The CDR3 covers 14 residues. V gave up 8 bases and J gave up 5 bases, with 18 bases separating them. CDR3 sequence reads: CASGEGQPPYGYTF. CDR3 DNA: TGTGCCAGCGGGGAAGGACAGCCTCCTTATGGCTACACCTTC.

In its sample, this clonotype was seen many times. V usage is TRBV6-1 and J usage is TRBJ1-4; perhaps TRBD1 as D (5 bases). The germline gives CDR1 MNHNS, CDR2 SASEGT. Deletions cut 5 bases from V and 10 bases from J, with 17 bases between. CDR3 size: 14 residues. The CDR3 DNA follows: TGTGCCAGCAGTTTTGGGGCTCAGGACGGAAAACTGTTTTTT. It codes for CASSFGAQDGKLFF.

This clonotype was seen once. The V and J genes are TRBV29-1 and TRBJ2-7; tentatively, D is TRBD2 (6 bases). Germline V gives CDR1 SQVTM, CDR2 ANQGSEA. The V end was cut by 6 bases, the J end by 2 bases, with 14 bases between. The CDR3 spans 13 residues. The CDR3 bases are TGCAGCGTAGCCCTGTCGGGGGCCTACGAGCAGTACTTC. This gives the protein CSVALSGAYEQYF.

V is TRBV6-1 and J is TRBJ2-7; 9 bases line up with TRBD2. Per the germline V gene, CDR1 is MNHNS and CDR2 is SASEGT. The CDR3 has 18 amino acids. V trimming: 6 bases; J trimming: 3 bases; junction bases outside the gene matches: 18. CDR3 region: CASSPLISGGRTLYEQYF. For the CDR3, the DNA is TGTGCCAGCAGCCCCCTCATTAGCGGGGGCCGGACCCTCTACGAGCAGTACTTC.

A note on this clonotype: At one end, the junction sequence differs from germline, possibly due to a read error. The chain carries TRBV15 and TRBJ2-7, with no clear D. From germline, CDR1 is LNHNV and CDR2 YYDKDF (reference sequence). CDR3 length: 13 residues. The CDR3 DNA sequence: TGTTCCACCAGTTCGGGCCATCGCTACGAGCAGTACTTC. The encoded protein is CSTSSGHRYEQYF.

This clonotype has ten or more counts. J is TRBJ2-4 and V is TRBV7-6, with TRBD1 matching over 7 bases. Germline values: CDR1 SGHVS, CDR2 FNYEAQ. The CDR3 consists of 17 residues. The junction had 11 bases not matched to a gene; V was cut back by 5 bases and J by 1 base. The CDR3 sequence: CASSARQGPSAKNIQYF. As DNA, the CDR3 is TGTGCCAGCAGCGCCCGACAGGGCCCCTCGGCCAAAAACATTCAGTACTTC.

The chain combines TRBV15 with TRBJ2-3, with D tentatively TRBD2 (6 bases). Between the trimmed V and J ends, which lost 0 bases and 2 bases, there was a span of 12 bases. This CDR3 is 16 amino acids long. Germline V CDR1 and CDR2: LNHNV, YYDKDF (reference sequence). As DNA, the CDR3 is TGTGCCACCAGCAGAGATCCTGAGGGACTCACAGATACGCAGTATTTT. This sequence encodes CATSRDPEGLTDTQYF.

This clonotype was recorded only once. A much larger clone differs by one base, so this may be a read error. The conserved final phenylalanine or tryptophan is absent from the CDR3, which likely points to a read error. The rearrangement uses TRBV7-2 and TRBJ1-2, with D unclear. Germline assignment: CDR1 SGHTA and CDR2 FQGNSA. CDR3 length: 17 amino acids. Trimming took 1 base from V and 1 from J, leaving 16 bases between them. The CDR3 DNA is TGTGCCAGCAGCTTAGACTATCGAGGCGCTCATAACTATGGCTACACCATC. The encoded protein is CASSLDYRGAHNYGYTI.